This T cell receptor beta chain was documented in a study of PD-1 blockade in mismatch repair-deficient tumors. V lost 5 bases and J lost 5, with 17 bases in between. Germline-derived CDR1 and CDR2 are SGHRS and YFSETQ. The CDR3 covers 14 residues. Sequencing used immunoSEQ multiplex PCR; TCRdb keeps in-frame clones, though not all of them. The table has 76,000 or so clones, approximately 80% seen once. The genes are TRBV5-1 and TRBJ2-7; D call uncertain. Source: peripheral blood, taken 44 weeks after starting pembrolizumab. This receptor was obtained from an adult with mismatch repair-deficient cancer. CDR3 residues: CASSPGVVGNEQYF. DNA of the CDR3: TGCGCCAGCAGTCCCGGTGTGGTAGGGAACGAGCAGTACTTC.